Listed below are T cell receptor beta chains from one sample, sequenced in a study of T-cell memory formation after mild COVID-19. TCRdb itself ran the 5' RACE reads through MiXCR, one entry per CDR3 protein. This sample has around 450,000 distinct CDR3 sequences, with around 24% found just once. Sequencing was done on a sample of PBMCs or a T cell subset sorted from them (not recorded which). The receptors stem from an adult woman who had mild COVID-19 (a few samples of this study predate the infection). Cell type and time point are not known. CDR3s include the opening cysteine and the closing phenylalanine or tryptophan. D genes are given only for firm matches. Some rows mark clone size as missing; the rest say once, few, many or name a class of expanded clone.

TRBV6-6	TRBJ2-7	few	TRBD1	TGTGCCAGCGGGGTGACAGGGTTTGGGGAGCAGTACTTC	CASGVTGFGEQYF
TRBV7-2	TRBJ2-3	NA	TRBD2	TGTGCCAGCAGCTTAGGAGCTAGCGGGAGAGGTGATACGCAGTATTTT	CASSLGASGRGDTQYF
TRBV6-6	TRBJ2-7	NA	NA	TGTGCCAGCAGTTCGCAGGACTACGAGCAGTACTTC	CASSSQDYEQYF
TRBV7-9	TRBJ2-5	NA	NA	TGTGCCAGCAGCCCGATGCAAGAGACCCAGTACTTC	CASSPMQETQYF
TRBV29-1	TRBJ2-2	few	TRBD2	TGCAGCGTTGAAGGCGGGAGGGCCGACACCGGGGAGCTGTTTTTT	CSVEGGRADTGELFF
TRBV29-1	TRBJ2-5	few	NA	TGCAGCCCCCAGATTCACGGGACCCAGTACTTC	CSPQIHGTQYF
TRBV4-3	TRBJ1-4	NA	NA	TGCGCCAGCAGCCAACAGAGGGCTAATGAAAAACTGTTTTTT	CASSQQRANEKLFF
TRBV6-5	TRBJ2-1	NA	TRBD1	TGTGCCAGCAGTTACCGACAGGGATCGCGGTCTAATGAGCAGTTCTTC	CASSYRQGSRSNEQFF
TRBV2	TRBJ2-2	NA	TRBD1	TGTGCCAGCGAGGACAGGGGCACCGGGGAGCTGTTTTTT	CASEDRGTGELFF
TRBV25-1	TRBJ2-7	NA	TRBD2	TGTGCCAGCCGATATGGGGGGGGGTCGGGCTACGAGCAGTACTTC	CASRYGGGSGYEQYF
TRBV6-6	TRBJ1-6	many	NA	TGTGCCAGCAGTGACGGGCTTAATTCACCCCTCCACTTT	CASSDGLNSPLHF
TRBV7-8	TRBJ1-5	few	NA	TGTGCCAGCAGCTCAGGGACGGAACTGTATAGCAATCAGCCCCAGCATTTT	CASSSGTELYSNQPQHF
TRBV12-3/TRBV12-4	TRBJ1-1	few	NA	TGTGCCAGCAGTTTCGGTCAGGGAGAGGGAGCAGTGAACACTGAAGCTTTCTTT	CASSFGQGEGAVNTEAFF
TRBV7-9	TRBJ1-6	few	NA	TGTGCCAGCGAGTGGGGGGGCAGCAATTCACCCCTCCACTTT	CASEWGGSNSPLHF
TRBV5-1	TRBJ2-3	NA	TRBD2	TGCGCCAGCAGCTTATGGGCGGGGGAGACAGATACGCAGTATTTT	CASSLWAGETDTQYF
TRBV4-2	TRBJ2-1	NA	TRBD2	TGTGCCAGCAGCCAAGCTAGCGGGGGGGCCAATGAGCAGTTCTTC	CASSQASGGANEQFF
TRBV29-1	TRBJ2-7	NA	TRBD1	TGCAGCGTTGGGGACAGGGACTACGAGCAGTACTTC	CSVGDRDYEQYF
TRBV7-9	TRBJ2-3	NA	TRBD2	TGTGCCAGCAGCTCAAGCGGGGGCATCACAGATACGCAGTATTTT	CASSSSGGITDTQYF
TRBV29-1	TRBJ2-2	NA	TRBD2	TGCAGCGTTGAAGTCGTCGGGGGGGCCGGGGAGCTGTTTTTT	CSVEVVGGAGELFF
TRBV4-2	TRBJ2-3	NA	TRBD1	TGTGCCAGCAGCCCACTCACAGGGGCCGCTCGGGGTGACCGCACAGATACGCAGTATTTT	CASSPLTGAARGDRTDTQYF
TRBV20-1	TRBJ2-3	NA	NA	TGCAGTGCTAGATCCTTGATGGGAGATCGGGATCTCACAGATACGCAGTATTTT	CSARSLMGDRDLTDTQYF
TRBV6-1	TRBJ1-6	NA	NA	TGTGCCAGCAGTGGTTACCCTGGGGGGACTTCTATAATTCAACCCCTCCACTTT	CASSGYPGGTSIIQPLHF
TRBV5-5	TRBJ1-1	many	NA	TGTGCCAGCAGCCCTGGACGGATGAACACTGAAGCTTTCTTT	CASSPGRMNTEAFF
TRBV20-1	TRBJ2-7	NA	NA	TGCAGTGCTAACAAGCCCCGCGGGGTCTACGAGCAGTACTTC	CSANKPRGVYEQYF
TRBV12-3/TRBV12-4	TRBJ2-3	few	TRBD2	TGTGCCAGCAGTTTGGTGGTGACTAGCGGGGGGGGCTTCACAGATACGCAGTATTTT	CASSLVVTSGGGFTDTQYF
TRBV5-4	TRBJ1-3	NA	NA	TGTGCCACTGGGGCGGACGGAAACACCATATATTTT	CATGADGNTIYF
TRBV24-1	TRBJ2-5	NA	NA	TGTGCCACCGGAAACCGGGAGCAGGAGACCCAGTACTTC	CATGNREQETQYF
TRBV5-1	TRBJ2-1	NA	TRBD1	TGCGCCAGCAGCCGCTCCCCGGGACAGGGTTTTTTTGAGCAGTTCTTC	CASSRSPGQGFFEQFF
TRBV7-9	TRBJ2-2	many	NA	TGTGCCAGCAGCCCGGAGACAGACTTAACCGGGGAGCTGTTTTTT	CASSPETDLTGELFF
TRBV7-9	TRBJ1-6	NA	NA	TGTGCCAGCAGCTTGGGCAGAAATTCACCCCTCCACTTT	CASSLGRNSPLHF
TRBV24-1	TRBJ2-5	NA	NA	TGTGCCACCAAGGGGCATGCCAAAGAGACCCAGTACTTC	CATKGHAKETQYF
TRBV21-1	TRBJ2-7	NA	NA	TGTGCCAGCAGCAAAAAGGGGGAGGGGTGTTTCGAGCAGTACTTC	CASSKKGEGCFEQYF
TRBV28	TRBJ2-7	few	NA	TGTGCCAGCAGTTTTCTACTCGGGACCCCTTACGAGCAGTACTTC	CASSFLLGTPYEQYF
TRBV14	TRBJ1-2	once	NA	TGTGCCAGCAGCCCTACCCCAGACAGCCGCTACACCTTC	CASSPTPDSRYTF
TRBV12-3/TRBV12-4	TRBJ2-2	many	NA	TGTGCCAGCAGTTTAGGACTCAACACCGGGGAGCTGTTTTTT	CASSLGLNTGELFF
TRBV15	TRBJ2-5	NA	TRBD1	TGTGCCACCAGCAGACAACCGCCGGGACAGGGGACGACCCAGTACTTC	CATSRQPPGQGTTQYF
TRBV4-1	TRBJ1-4	few	NA	TGCGCCAGCAGCCAATCCGACCTTATTAATGAAAAACTGTTTTTT	CASSQSDLINEKLFF
TRBV24-1	TRBJ1-2	NA	NA	TGTGCCACCAGTGAACAGGAGTATGGCTACACCTTC	CATSEQEYGYTF
TRBV6-5	TRBJ1-1	NA	NA	TGTGCCAGCAGTTCCAGTAGTGGAAGTGTAGAAGCTTTCTTT	CASSSSSGSVEAFF
TRBV12-3/TRBV12-4	TRBJ2-7	NA	NA	TGTGCCAGCAGTTTGATGGGAAGGGATATCGTCGACGAGCAGTACTTC	CASSLMGRDIVDEQYF